This is a list of T cell receptor beta chains from one sample in a study of CD8 T cells in Susac syndrome. TCRdb redid the calling of the immunoSEQ multiplex PCR reads with MiXCR, one entry per CDR3 protein. The sample holds some 160,000 distinct CDR3 sequences, roughly 95% seen once. The sequencing sample was made of CD8+ T cells from PBMCs. These receptors were obtained from a human donor with multiple sclerosis. CDR3s include the opening cysteine and the closing phenylalanine or tryptophan. A D gene is named only where the DNA matches it firmly. A clone size is listed for some rows: how often the clone was seen (once, few, many), or a class if it is expanded.

14	.	.	TRBV5-1	TRBJ1-5	CASSLQGQRQPQHF	TGCGCCAGCAGCCTCCAGGGGCAACGTCAGCCCCAGCATTTT
16	.	.	TRBV29-1	TRBJ2-7	CSVAPSERDLKDEQYF	TGCAGCGTTGCACCTTCCGAAAGGGACTTAAAGGACGAGCAGTACTTC
13	.	TRBD1	TRBV27	TRBJ2-1	CATGTGGLNEQFF	TGTGCCACCGGGACAGGGGGGCTCAATGAGCAGTTCTTC
14	.	.	TRBV6-5	TRBJ1-5	CASTPGRDNQPQHF	TGTGCCAGCACCCCCGGCAGGGACAATCAGCCCCAGCATTTT
14	.	TRBD2	TRBV12-3/TRBV12-4	TRBJ2-1	CASSPSGGGNEQFF	TGTGCCAGCAGTCCTAGCGGGGGGGGGAATGAGCAGTTCTTC
15	.	TRBD1	TRBV14	TRBJ1-2	CASSQQKWDRFGYTF	TGTGCCAGCAGCCAACAAAAATGGGACAGGTTTGGCTACACCTTC
15	.	.	TRBV7-9	TRBJ1-4	CASRPEGATNEKLFF	TGTGCCAGCAGACCTGAGGGGGCAACTAATGAAAAACTGTTTTTT
16	.	.	TRBV23-1	TRBJ1-1	CASSQSFAQPNTEAFF	TGCGCCAGCAGTCAATCGTTCGCCCAGCCGAACACTGAAGCTTTCTTT
12	.	.	TRBV6-1	TRBJ2-5	CASSSGTRAQYF	TGTGCCAGCAGTTCCGGGACGCGGGCCCAGTACTTC
14	.	.	TRBV12-3/TRBV12-4	TRBJ2-1	CASSLAGAYNEQFF	TGTGCCAGCAGTTTAGCGGGAGCTTACAATGAGCAGTTCTTC
15	once	.	TRBV20-1	TRBJ2-7	CSARGAGRGNYEQYF	TGCAGTGCTAGAGGGGCGGGGCGGGGTAATTACGAGCAGTACTTC
15	.	.	TRBV20-1	TRBJ2-3	CSASASEKVLNTQYF	TGCAGTGCTAGTGCCAGTGAAAAAGTTTTGAATACGCAGTATTTT
15	.	.	TRBV9	TRBJ1-2	CASSVGEGLVNGYTF	TGTGCCAGCAGCGTAGGGGAGGGTCTGGTAAATGGCTACACCTTC
14	.	.	TRBV20-1	TRBJ2-7	CSASPGLSSYEQYF	TGCAGTGCTTCACCGGGACTGAGCTCCTACGAGCAGTACTTC